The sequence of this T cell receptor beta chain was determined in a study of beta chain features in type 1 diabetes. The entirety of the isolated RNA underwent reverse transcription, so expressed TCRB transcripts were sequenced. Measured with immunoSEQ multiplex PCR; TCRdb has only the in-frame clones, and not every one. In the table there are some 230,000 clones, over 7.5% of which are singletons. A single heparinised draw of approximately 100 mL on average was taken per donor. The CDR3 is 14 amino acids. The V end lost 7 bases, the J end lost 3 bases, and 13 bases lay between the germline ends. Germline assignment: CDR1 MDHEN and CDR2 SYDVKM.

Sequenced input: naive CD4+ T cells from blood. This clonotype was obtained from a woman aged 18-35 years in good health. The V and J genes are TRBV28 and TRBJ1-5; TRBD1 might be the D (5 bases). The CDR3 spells CASTNQGPNQPQHF. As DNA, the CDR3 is TGTGCCAGCACCAACCAGGGCCCCAATCAGCCCCAGCATTTT.